This T cell receptor (beta chain) was captured in a study of blood T cell repertoires in COVID-19. From germline, CDR1 is MNHEY and CDR2 SMNVEV (reference sequence). V lost 0 bases to trimming and J lost 0 bases, with 6 bases between them. CDR3 length equals 14 residues. In this sample, this clone turned up a few times. Some clones are missing from TCRdb's copy, which holds only in-frame ones; the method was immunoSEQ multiplex PCR. The sample contains 150,000 to 200,000 clones, 79% of which appear only once. The rearrangement uses TRBV27 and TRBJ2-7; no reliable D call. This sequence originates from a woman between 65 and 79 years old in a cohort exposed to, infected with or recovered from COVID-19 (not recorded which). What was sequenced was PBMCs or T cells enriched from blood (not recorded which). The CDR3 bases are TGTGCCAGCAGTTTATCGTTTAGCTCCTACGAGCAGTACTTC. This encodes CASSLSFSSYEQYF.